The clone carrying this T cell receptor beta chain was seen only a few times. The junction had 10 bases not matched to a gene; V was cut back by 3 bases and J by 14 bases. Germline loops: CDR1 SGHTA, CDR2 FQGNSA. This CDR3 contains 14 residues. The data belong to a study of preoperative IRX-2 immunotherapy in early breast cancer. The assay was immunoSEQ multiplex PCR, and TCRdb's table has in-frame clones only and misses some. The top ten clones hold 1.5% to 2% of a sample with 60,000 or so clones, roughly 95% of them seen once. The treatment: preoperative locoregional IRX-2 cytokine immunotherapy. Preoperative locoregional IRX-2 cytokine immunotherapy was tested in the phase Ib source study.

J is TRBJ2-1 and V is TRBV7-2; 10 positions agree with TRBD2. The receptor comes from a human donor with breast cancer. The sample was acquired from a patient treated with IRX-2 immunotherapy. CDR3 sequence: CASSFLAGEMLEFF. The CDR3 DNA follows: TGTGCCAGCAGCTTCCTAGCGGGAGAGATGCTGGAGTTCTTC.